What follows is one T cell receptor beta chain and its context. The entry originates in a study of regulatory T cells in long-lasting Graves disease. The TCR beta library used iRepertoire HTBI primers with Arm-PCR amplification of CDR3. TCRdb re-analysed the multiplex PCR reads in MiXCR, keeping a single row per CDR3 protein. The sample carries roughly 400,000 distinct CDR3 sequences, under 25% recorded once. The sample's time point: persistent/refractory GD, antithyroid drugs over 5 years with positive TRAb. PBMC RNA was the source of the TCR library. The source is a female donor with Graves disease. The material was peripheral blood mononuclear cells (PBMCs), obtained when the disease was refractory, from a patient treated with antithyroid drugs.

The CDR3 protein is CASRPTGGGGEKLFF. The CDR3 nucleotides are TGTGCCAGCAGACCTACAGGGGGCGGGGGTGAAAAACTGTTTTTT. This sequence joins TRBV28 and TRBJ1-4; 9 bases line up with TRBD1. V trimming: 6 bases; J trimming: 7 bases; junction bases outside the gene matches: 9. Per germline, CDR1 MDHEN and CDR2 SYDVKM. The CDR3 runs 15 residues. The whole variable domain, filled in from reference TRBV28 and TRBJ1-4, reads DVKVTQSSRYLVKRTGEKVFLECVQDMDHENMFWYRQDPGLGLRLIYFSYDVKMKEKGDIPEGYSVSREKKERFSLILESASTNQTSMYLCASRPTGGGGEKLFFGSGTQLSVL.